This TCR beta chain stems from a study of radiation and T cells in renal cell carcinoma. Study results and caveats: Without pretreatment biopsies, baseline tumor clonotype presence was undetermined.

Libraries were prepared by immunoSEQ multiplex PCR; TCRdb keeps only in-frame clonotypes and omits some of them. The data contain over 120,000 clones, about 88% of them singletons. Time point reported: blood 4 weeks post-SBRT, at nephrectomy. Treatment described: 15 Gy SBRT to primary tumor, nephrectomy 4 weeks later. Nephrectomy followed 15 Gy stereotactic body radiation by 4 weeks. Radiation-treated patients gave blood at baseline, week 2 and week 4. The tumor was a clear cell renal cell carcinoma. Of note for this clone: The target antigen is unknown.

Looked up from germline, CDR1 is SGHNT and CDR2 is YYREEE (reference sequence). The CDR3 is made up of 15 amino acids. V dropped 2 bases and J dropped 0 bases, with 9 bases sitting between them. The receptor was derived from a woman in her 50s with renal cell carcinoma. Specimen: blood, collected from a patient whose treatment included radiotherapy and nephrectomy. The rearrangement links TRBV5-4 to TRBJ2-1; a weak D match, TRBD1 (5 bases). This chain's CDR3 is CASSLPGISYNEQFF. Written as DNA, the CDR3 is TGTGCCAGCAGCTTACCAGGGATCTCCTACAATGAGCAGTTCTTC. The full variable domain, its missing parts supplied by reference TRBV5-4 and TRBJ2-1, is ETGVTQSPTHLIKTRGQQVTLRCSSQSGHNTVSWYQQALGQGPQFIFQYYREEENGRGNFPPRFSGLQFPNYSSELNVNALELDDSALYLCASSLPGISYNEQFFGPGTRLTVL.